This paragraph reports one TCR beta chain. Its antigen remains unknown. CDR3 length: 15 residues. V dropped 3 bases and J dropped 0; count of bases not matched to a gene: 5. Looked up from germline, CDR1 is SQVTM and CDR2 is ANQGSEA. The sample comes from a study of CD8+ T cells in alopecia areata. Study background: Affected scalp percentage set treated patients' severity scores.

Study-wide points: Persistence of many expanded lesional clones was seen in scalp and blood during tofacitinib.

As to treatment: oral pan-JAK inhibitor, 5-10 mg twice daily. Patients with alopecia areata provided lesional scalp punch biopsies as well as peripheral blood. cDNA serving as the sequencing template came from extracted, reverse transcribed RNA. TCRdb keeps only in-frame clones here, not all; method: immunoSEQ multiplex PCR. The sample records some 120,000 clones, approximately 60% being singletons. This chain uses TRBV29-1 with TRBJ2-3; TRBD2 aligns across 8 bases. The starting material was CD4+ T cells sorted from blood, obtained at week 4, from a patient treated with tofacitinib. The clonotype originates from a human donor with alopecia areata. The CDR3 nucleotides read TGCAGCGTTGACGGCGGGGGGCCTAGCACAGATACGCAGTATTTT. Its protein is CSVDGGGPSTDTQYF.